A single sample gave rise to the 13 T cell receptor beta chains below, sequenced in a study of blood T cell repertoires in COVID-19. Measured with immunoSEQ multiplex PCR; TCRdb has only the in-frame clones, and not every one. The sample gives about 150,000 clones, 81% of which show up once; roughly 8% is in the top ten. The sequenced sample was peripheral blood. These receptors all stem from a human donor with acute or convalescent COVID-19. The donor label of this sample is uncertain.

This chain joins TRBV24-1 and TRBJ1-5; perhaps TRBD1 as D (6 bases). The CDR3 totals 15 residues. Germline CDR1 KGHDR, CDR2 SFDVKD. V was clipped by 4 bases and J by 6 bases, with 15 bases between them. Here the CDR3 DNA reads TGTGCCACCAGTGAATCGACAGGTTTGGCTCAGCCCCAGCATTTT. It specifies CATSESTGLAQPQHF.

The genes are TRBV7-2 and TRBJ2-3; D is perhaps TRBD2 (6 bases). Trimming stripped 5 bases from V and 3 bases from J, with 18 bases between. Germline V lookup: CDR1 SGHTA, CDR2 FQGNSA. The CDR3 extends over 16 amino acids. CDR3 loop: CASSLGTQTRTDTQYF. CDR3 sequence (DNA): TGTGCCAGCAGCCTCGGGACTCAAACAAGGACAGATACGCAGTATTTT.

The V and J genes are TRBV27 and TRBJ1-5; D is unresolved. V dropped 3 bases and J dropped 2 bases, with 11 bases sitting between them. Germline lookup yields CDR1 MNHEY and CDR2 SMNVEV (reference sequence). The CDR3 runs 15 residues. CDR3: CASSFGPVGNQPQHF. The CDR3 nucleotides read TGTGCCAGCAGTTTTGGGCCTGTGGGCAATCAGCCCCAGCATTTT.

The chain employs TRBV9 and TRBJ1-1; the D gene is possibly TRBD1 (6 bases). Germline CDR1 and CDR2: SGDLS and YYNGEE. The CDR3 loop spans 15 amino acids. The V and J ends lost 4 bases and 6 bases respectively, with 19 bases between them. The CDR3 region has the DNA TGTGCCAGCAGCACAACCGGGGGGCTTAGTTCTGAAGCTTTCTTT. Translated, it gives CASSTTGGLSSEAFF.

CDR3 nucleotides: TGTGCCAGCATCCTGAAGACAGGCATCTACACTGAAGCTTTCTTT. Its translation is CASILKTGIYTEAFF. The rearrangement uses TRBV6-1 and TRBJ1-1; D possibly corresponds to TRBD1 (6 bases). This CDR3 has 15 amino acids. Trimming removed 7 bases from V and 3 bases from J, with 18 bases in between. The germline gives CDR1 MNHNS, CDR2 SASEGT.

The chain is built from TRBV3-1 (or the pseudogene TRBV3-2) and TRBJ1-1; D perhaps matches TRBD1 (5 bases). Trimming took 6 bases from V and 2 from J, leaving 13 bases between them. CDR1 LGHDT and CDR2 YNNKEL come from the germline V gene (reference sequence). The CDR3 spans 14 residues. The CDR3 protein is CASSQEGINTEAFF. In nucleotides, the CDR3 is TGTGCCAGCAGTCAGGAGGGGATCAACACTGAAGCTTTCTTT.

Here the CDR3 DNA reads TGTGCCAGCAGGCCGTGGCAGGGGGCAGGGAACACTGAAGCTTTCTTT. Translated, it gives CASRPWQGAGNTEAFF. The V and J genes are TRBV3-1 (or the pseudogene TRBV3-2) and TRBJ1-1; TRBD1 matches at 8 bases. Germline V lookup: CDR1 LGHDT, CDR2 YNNKEL (reference sequence). J was trimmed by 1 base and V by 6 bases; bases with no gene match: 10. CDR3 length: 16 amino acids.

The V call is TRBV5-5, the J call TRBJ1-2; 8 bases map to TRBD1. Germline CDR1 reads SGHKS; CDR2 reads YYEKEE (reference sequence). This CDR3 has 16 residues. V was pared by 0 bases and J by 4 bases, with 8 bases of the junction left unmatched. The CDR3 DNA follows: TGTGCCAGCAGCTTGGAGAGACAGGGGTGGGCCTATGGCTACACCTTC. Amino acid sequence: CASSLERQGWAYGYTF.

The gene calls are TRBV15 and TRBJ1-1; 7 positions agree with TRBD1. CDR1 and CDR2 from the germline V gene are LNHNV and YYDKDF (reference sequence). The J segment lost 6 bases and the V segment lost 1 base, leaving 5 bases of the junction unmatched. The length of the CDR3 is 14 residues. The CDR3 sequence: CATSRVRGRAEAFF. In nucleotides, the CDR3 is TGTGCCACCAGCAGAGTAAGGGGGCGGGCTGAAGCTTTCTTT.

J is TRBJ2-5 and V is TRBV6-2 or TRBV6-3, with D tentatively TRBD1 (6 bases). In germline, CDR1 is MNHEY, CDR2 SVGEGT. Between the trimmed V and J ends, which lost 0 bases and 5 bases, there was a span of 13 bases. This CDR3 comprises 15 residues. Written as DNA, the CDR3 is TGTGCCAGCAGTTACTCGGGGACACCACAGGAGACCCAGTACTTC. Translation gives CASSYSGTPQETQYF.

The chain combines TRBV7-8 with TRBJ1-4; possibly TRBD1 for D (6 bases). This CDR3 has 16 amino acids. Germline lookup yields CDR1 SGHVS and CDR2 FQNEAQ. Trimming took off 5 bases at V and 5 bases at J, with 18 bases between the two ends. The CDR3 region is CASSLGGPGLNEKLFF. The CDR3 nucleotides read TGTGCCAGCAGCCTAGGGGGGCCGGGACTAAATGAAAAACTGTTTTTT. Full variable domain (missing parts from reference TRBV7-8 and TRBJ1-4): GAGVSQSPRYKVAKRGQDVALRCDPISGHVSLFWYQQALGQGPEFLTYFQNEAQLDKSGLPSDRFFAERPEGSVSTLKIQRTQQEDSAVYLCASSLGGPGLNEKLFFGSGTQLSVL.

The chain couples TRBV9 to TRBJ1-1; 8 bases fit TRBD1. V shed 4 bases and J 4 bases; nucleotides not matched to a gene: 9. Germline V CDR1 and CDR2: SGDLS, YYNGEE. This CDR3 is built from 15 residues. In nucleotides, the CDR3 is TGTGCCAGCAGCACCTCTCAGGGGGCGAGCACTGAAGCTTTCTTT. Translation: CASSTSQGASTEAFF.

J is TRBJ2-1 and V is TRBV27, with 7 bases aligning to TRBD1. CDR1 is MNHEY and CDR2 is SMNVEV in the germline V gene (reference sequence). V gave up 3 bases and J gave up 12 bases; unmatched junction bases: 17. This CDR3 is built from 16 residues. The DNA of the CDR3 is TGTGCCAGCAGTTTTGTACAGGGGTGGCCCCAATCTGGGCAGTTCTTC. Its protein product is CASSFVQGWPQSGQFF.